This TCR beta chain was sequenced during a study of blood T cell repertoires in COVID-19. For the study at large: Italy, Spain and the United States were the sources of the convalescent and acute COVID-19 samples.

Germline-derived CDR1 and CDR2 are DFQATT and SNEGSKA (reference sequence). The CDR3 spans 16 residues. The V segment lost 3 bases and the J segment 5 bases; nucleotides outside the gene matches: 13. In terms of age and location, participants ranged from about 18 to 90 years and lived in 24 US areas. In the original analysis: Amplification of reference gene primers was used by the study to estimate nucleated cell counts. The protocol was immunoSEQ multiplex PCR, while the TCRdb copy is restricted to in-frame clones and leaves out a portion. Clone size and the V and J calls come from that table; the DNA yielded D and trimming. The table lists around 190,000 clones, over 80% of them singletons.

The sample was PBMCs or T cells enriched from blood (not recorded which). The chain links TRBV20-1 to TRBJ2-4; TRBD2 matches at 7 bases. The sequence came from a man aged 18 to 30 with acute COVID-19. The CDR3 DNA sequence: TGCAGTGCTAGTCCTGCGGGAGCCCCCAAACAAAACATTCAGTACTTC. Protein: CSASPAGAPKQNIQYF.